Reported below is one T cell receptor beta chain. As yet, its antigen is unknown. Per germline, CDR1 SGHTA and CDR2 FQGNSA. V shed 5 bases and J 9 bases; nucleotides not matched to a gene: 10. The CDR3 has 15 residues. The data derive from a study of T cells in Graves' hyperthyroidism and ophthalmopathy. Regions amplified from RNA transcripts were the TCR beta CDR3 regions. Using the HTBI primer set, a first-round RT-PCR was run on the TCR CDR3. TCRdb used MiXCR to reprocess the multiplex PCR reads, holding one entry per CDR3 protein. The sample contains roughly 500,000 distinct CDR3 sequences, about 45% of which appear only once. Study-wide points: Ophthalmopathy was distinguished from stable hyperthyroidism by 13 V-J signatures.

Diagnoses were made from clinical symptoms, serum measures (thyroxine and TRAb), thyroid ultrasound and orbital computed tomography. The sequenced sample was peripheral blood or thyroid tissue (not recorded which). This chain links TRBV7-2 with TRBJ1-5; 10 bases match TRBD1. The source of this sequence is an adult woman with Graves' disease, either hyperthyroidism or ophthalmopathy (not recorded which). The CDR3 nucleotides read TGTGCCAGCAGCGGGGGACAGGGGCCTGGATGGCCCCAGCATTTT. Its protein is CASSGGQGPGWPQHF.